These T cell receptor beta chains were read from a single sample in a study of blood T cell repertoires in COVID-19. Sequencing used immunoSEQ multiplex PCR; TCRdb keeps in-frame clones, though not all of them. The table records 95,000 to 110,000 clones, about nine tenths of them present only once. The sequenced sample was peripheral blood. These receptors all stem from a woman over 75 in a cohort sampled during active COVID-19. CDR3s include the opening cysteine and the closing phenylalanine or tryptophan. Each record gives: J gene, V gene, CDR3 protein.

j_call: TRBJ2-2; v_call: TRBV3-1/TRBV3-2; cdr3_aa: CASGPSGASTGELFF
j_call: TRBJ2-3; v_call: TRBV27; cdr3_aa: CASSLRSGVRTDTQYF
j_call: TRBJ1-4; v_call: TRBV21-1; cdr3_aa: CASSAPTGPNDHEKLFF
j_call: TRBJ1-2; v_call: TRBV12-2; cdr3_aa: CASRNPPVSGSRAEGYTF
j_call: TRBJ1-2; v_call: TRBV7-9; cdr3_aa: CASTPTGANYGYTF
j_call: TRBJ2-1; v_call: TRBV7-3; cdr3_aa: CATMHRQGYNEQFF
j_call: TRBJ2-5; v_call: TRBV19; cdr3_aa: CASSMGVAGVGETQYF
j_call: TRBJ2-1; v_call: TRBV18; cdr3_aa: CASSPSLGQGGGNEQFF
j_call: TRBJ1-5; v_call: TRBV10-3; cdr3_aa: CAISEGGMSNQPQHF
j_call: TRBJ2-3; v_call: TRBV4-1; cdr3_aa: CASSQTRGADTQYF
j_call: TRBJ2-7; v_call: TRBV4-2; cdr3_aa: CASSHDGPEWARGYEQYF
j_call: TRBJ1-6; v_call: TRBV28; cdr3_aa: CASSLVDNNSPLHF
j_call: TRBJ2-1; v_call: TRBV19; cdr3_aa: CASSPLAEQFF
j_call: TRBJ1-6; v_call: TRBV19; cdr3_aa: CASSRQQGRLHF
j_call: TRBJ2-1; v_call: TRBV11-3; cdr3_aa: CASSLAAGGYNEQFF
j_call: TRBJ2-1; v_call: TRBV5-1; cdr3_aa: CASGFGQGAYNEQFF
j_call: TRBJ2-7; v_call: TRBV29-1; cdr3_aa: CSIRDSPYEQYF
j_call: TRBJ1-3; v_call: TRBV3-1/TRBV3-2; cdr3_aa: CASSQQSGNTIYF
j_call: TRBJ2-7; v_call: TRBV28; cdr3_aa: CASSLPGQYEQYF
j_call: TRBJ1-4; v_call: TRBV9; cdr3_aa: CASSVPGQGGEKLFF
j_call: TRBJ1-2; v_call: TRBV6-1; cdr3_aa: CASSGFARWAEMGGGYTF
j_call: TRBJ2-1; v_call: TRBV24-1; cdr3_aa: CATSDQGNEQFF
j_call: TRBJ2-7; v_call: TRBV9; cdr3_aa: CASSVEGLAGAYEQYF
j_call: TRBJ2-5; v_call: TRBV7-9; cdr3_aa: CASSFSAGGRETQYF
j_call: TRBJ2-2; v_call: TRBV6-4; cdr3_aa: CASRRATGELFF
j_call: TRBJ1-3; v_call: TRBV28; cdr3_aa: CASTNIPGFGNTIYF
j_call: TRBJ2-7; v_call: TRBV5-1; cdr3_aa: CASSIGWTGGYEQYF
j_call: TRBJ2-1; v_call: TRBV19; cdr3_aa: CASSIGSGGTLYSYNEQFF
j_call: TRBJ2-3; v_call: TRBV19; cdr3_aa: CATSSGGSTDTQYF
j_call: TRBJ2-7; v_call: TRBV18; cdr3_aa: CASSGTGLVFSGIPSSYEQYF
j_call: TRBJ2-3; v_call: TRBV11-1; cdr3_aa: CASSLGLAASTDTQYF
j_call: TRBJ2-5; v_call: TRBV7-9; cdr3_aa: CASSPLGQILETQYF
j_call: TRBJ2-7; v_call: TRBV25-1; cdr3_aa: CASRASGTPNEQYF
j_call: TRBJ1-1; v_call: TRBV24-1; cdr3_aa: CATSPGENTEAFF
j_call: TRBJ2-7; v_call: TRBV6-2/TRBV6-3; cdr3_aa: CASSYSRTSGSHEQYF
j_call: TRBJ2-2; v_call: TRBV28; cdr3_aa: CASSPSGQGATGELFF
j_call: TRBJ1-6; v_call: TRBV6-4; cdr3_aa: CASSDGGTGPTPLHF
j_call: TRBJ1-2; v_call: TRBV3-1/TRBV3-2; cdr3_aa: CASSQEGQGNYGYTF
j_call: TRBJ2-5; v_call: TRBV30; cdr3_aa: CAWSSTGWGETQYF
j_call: TRBJ1-6; v_call: TRBV6-4; cdr3_aa: CASSRDREGPLHF
j_call: TRBJ1-2; v_call: TRBV2; cdr3_aa: CASNIGGGKDYGYTF
j_call: TRBJ2-1; v_call: TRBV5-1; cdr3_aa: CASSGGQGYNEQFF
j_call: TRBJ2-1; v_call: TRBV9; cdr3_aa: CASSAWTGIDEQFF
j_call: TRBJ2-1; v_call: TRBV4-2; cdr3_aa: CASSHENNEQFF
j_call: TRBJ2-5; v_call: TRBV19; cdr3_aa: CASRNRGRETQYF
j_call: TRBJ2-1; v_call: TRBV27; cdr3_aa: CASSLSSGGALIHEQFF
j_call: TRBJ1-5; v_call: TRBV30; cdr3_aa: CAWSLTGQRGNQPQHF
j_call: TRBJ1-3; v_call: TRBV3-1/TRBV3-2; cdr3_aa: CASTGGITGNTIYF
j_call: TRBJ2-7; v_call: TRBV7-9; cdr3_aa: CASSSQARNAEQYF
j_call: TRBJ1-2; v_call: TRBV6-5; cdr3_aa: CASRGTVNYGYTF
j_call: TRBJ2-7; v_call: TRBV12-3/TRBV12-4; cdr3_aa: CASRGTGYEQYF
j_call: TRBJ2-5; v_call: TRBV6-5; cdr3_aa: CASRPPGNQETQYF
j_call: TRBJ2-1; v_call: TRBV9; cdr3_aa: CASSVQGVGNEQFF